The TCR beta chain under discussion was sequenced for a study of shared clonotypes between healthy human individuals. Study context: There were three CD4 naive, three CD4 memory, two CD8 naive and one CD8 memory plates per donor. Study results and limitations: It was anticipated that sequencing depth would influence how many clonotypes donors shared. Against clonotypes common to all four donors, non-shared ones had lower generation probabilities.

On this clone itself: Its matching antigen is unknown.

This CDR3 contains 13 residues. V trimming: 6 bases; J trimming: 5 bases; junction bases outside the gene matches: 6. From germline, CDR1 is SGHTA and CDR2 FQGNSA. Samples underwent the assay at deep level. Some clones are missing from TCRdb's copy, which holds only in-frame ones; the method was immunoSEQ multiplex PCR. This repertoire shows about 2.3 million clones, roughly 90% found once; its top ten account for 0.3% to 0.45%. The sample was naive CD4+ T cells from PBMCs. Subset indicated: CD45RA+ positively selected. J is TRBJ2-7 and V is TRBV7-2, with TRBD1 identical over 8 bases. This receptor was obtained from a man younger than 30 in good health. Some clones in this sample may be carry-over from other donors' samples. The DNA for the CDR3 is TGTGCCAGCAGGACAGGGGAACTGAACGAGCAGTACTTC. This gives the protein CASRTGELNEQYF.